The 3 T cell receptor beta chains presented below share a single source sample, sequenced in a study of T cell changes during pregnancy in multiple sclerosis. Method: immunoSEQ multiplex PCR; TCRdb's copy keeps in-frame clones and lacks some. This sample has around 100,000 clones, with 80% to 95% found just once. The sample in question was peripheral blood, obtained after pregnancy. These receptors came from a female donor with multiple sclerosis, enrolled in a pregnancy study.

This sequence joins TRBV19 and TRBJ1-2; D is unresolved. Germline V CDR1 and CDR2: LNHDA, SQIVND (reference sequence). The CDR3 spans 11 residues. The V and J ends lost 6 bases and 4 bases respectively, with 6 bases between them. The CDR3 reads CASSDTYGYTF. For the CDR3, the DNA is TGTGCCAGTAGCGACACCTATGGCTACACCTTC.

The J gene is TRBJ2-3, the V gene TRBV27, with 15 bases lining up with TRBD2. Per germline, CDR1 MNHEY and CDR2 SMNVEV (reference sequence). V lost 5 bases, J lost 0 bases, and 9 bases stayed unmatched. The CDR3 runs 19 residues. Here the CDR3 reads CASSPRTSGGALSTDTQYF. In DNA, the CDR3 is TGTGCCAGCAGTCCCCGGACTAGCGGGGGGGCCCTTAGCACAGATACGCAGTATTTT.

The CDR3: CASSWGLAGGLQETQYF. The CDR3 DNA reads TGCGCCAGCAGCTGGGGACTAGCGGGGGGCTTACAAGAGACCCAGTACTTC. The chain recombines TRBV5-1 with TRBJ2-5; 15 bases fit TRBD2. With 3 bases clipped from V and 2 bases from J, the junction kept 5 bases outside the gene matches. The CDR3 contains 17 residues. CDR1 is SGHRS, CDR2 YFSETQ, per germline.